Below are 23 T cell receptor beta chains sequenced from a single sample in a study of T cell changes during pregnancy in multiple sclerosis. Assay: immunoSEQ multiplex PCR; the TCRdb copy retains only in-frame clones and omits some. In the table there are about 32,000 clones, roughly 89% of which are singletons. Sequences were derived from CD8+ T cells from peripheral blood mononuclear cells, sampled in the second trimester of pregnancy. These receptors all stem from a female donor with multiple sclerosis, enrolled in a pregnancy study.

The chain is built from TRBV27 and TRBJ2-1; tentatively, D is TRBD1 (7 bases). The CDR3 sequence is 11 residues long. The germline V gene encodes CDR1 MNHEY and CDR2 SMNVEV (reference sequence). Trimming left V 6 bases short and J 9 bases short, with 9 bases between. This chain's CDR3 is CASREGAEQFF. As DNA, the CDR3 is TGTGCCAGCAGGGAGGGGGCTGAGCAGTTCTTC.

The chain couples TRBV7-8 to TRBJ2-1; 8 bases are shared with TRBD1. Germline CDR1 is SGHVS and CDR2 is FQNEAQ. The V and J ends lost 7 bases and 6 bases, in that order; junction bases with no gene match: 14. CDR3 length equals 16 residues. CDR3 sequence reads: CASTLDPPTGGNEQFF. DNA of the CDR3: TGTGCCAGCACCCTAGACCCCCCAACAGGGGGCAATGAGCAGTTCTTC.

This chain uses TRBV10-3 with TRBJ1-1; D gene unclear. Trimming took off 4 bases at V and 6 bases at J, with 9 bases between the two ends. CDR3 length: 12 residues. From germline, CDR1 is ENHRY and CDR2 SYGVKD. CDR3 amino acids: CAISGEVPEAFF. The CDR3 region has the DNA TGTGCCATCAGTGGGGAGGTCCCTGAAGCTTTCTTT.

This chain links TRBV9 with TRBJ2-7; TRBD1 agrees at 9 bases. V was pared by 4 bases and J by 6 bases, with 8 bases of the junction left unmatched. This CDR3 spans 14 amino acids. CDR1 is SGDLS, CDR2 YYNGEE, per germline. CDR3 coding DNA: TGTGCCAGCAGCCCATGGGACAGGGCTGGCGAGCAGTACTTC. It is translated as CASSPWDRAGEQYF.

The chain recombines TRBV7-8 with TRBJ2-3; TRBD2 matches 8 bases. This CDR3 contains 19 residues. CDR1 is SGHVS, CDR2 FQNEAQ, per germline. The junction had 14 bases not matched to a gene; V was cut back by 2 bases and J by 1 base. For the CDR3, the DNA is TGTGCCAGCAGCTTAAAGGCTGTTGACGGGAGGGCCGGCACAGATACGCAGTATTTT. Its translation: CASSLKAVDGRAGTDTQYF.

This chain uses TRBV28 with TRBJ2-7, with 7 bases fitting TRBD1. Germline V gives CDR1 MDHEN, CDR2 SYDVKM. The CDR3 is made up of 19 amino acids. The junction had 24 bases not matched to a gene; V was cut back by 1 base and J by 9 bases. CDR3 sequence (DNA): TGTGCCAGCAGTTTATTCTCGATGGGAAGGACAGGTTCTTCACGGGGGCAGTACTTC. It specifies CASSLFSMGRTGSSRGQYF.

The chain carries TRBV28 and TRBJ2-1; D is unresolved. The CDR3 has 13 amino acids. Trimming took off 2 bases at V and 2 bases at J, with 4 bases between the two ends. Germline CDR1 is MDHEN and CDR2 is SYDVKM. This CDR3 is CASSLEAYNEQFF. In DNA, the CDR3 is TGTGCCAGCAGTTTAGAGGCCTACAATGAGCAGTTCTTC.

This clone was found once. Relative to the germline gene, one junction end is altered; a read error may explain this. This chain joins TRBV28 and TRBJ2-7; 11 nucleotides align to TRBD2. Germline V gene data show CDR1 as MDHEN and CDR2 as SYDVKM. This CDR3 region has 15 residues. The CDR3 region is CTSSPGLAENYEQYF. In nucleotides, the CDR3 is TGTACCAGCAGTCCGGGACTAGCGGAGAACTACGAGCAGTACTTC.

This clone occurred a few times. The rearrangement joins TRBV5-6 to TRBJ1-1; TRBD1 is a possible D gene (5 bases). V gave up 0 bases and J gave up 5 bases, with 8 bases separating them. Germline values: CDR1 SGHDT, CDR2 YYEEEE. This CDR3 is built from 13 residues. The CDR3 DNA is TGTGCCAGCAGCTTGGGCAGGGTTACTGAAGCTTTCTTT. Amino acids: CASSLGRVTEAFF.

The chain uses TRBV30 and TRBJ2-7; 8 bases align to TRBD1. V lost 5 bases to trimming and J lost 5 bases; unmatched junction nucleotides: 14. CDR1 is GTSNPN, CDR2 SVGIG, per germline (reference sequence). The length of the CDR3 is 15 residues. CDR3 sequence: CAWGVTPGGANEQYF. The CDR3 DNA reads TGTGCCTGGGGGGTAACTCCAGGGGGCGCGAACGAGCAGTACTTC. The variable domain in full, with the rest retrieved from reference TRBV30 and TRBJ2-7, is SQTIHQWPATLVQPVGSPLSLECTVEGTSNPNLYWYRQAAGRGLQLLFYSVGIGQISSEVPQNLSASRPQDRQFILSSKKLLLSDSGFYLCAWGVTPGGANEQYFGPGTRLTVT.

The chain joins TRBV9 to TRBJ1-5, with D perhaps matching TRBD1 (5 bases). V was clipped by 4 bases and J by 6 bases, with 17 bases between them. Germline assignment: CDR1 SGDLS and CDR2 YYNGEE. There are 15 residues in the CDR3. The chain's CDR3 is CASSPNTGVGQPQHF. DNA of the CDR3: TGTGCCAGCAGCCCTAATACAGGAGTGGGTCAGCCCCAGCATTTT.

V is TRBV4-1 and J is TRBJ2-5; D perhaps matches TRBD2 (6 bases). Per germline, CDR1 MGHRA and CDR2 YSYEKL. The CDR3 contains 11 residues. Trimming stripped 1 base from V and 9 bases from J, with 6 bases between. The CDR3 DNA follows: TGCGCCAGCAGCCAAGGGGGGGCCCAGTACTTC. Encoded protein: CASSQGGAQYF.

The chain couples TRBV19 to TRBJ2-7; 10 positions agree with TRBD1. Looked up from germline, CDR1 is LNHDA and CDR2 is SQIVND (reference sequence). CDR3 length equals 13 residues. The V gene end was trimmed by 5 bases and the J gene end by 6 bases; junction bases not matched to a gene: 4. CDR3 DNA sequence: TGTGCCAGTAGTCTGGGACAGGGGTCCGAGCAGTACTTC. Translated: CASSLGQGSEQYF.

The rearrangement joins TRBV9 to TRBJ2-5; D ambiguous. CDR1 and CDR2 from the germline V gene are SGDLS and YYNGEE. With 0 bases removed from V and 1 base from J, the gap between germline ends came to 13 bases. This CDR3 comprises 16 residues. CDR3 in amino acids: CASSVGQALLQETQYF. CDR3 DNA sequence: TGTGCCAGCAGCGTAGGGCAGGCTCTTCTCCAAGAGACCCAGTACTTC.

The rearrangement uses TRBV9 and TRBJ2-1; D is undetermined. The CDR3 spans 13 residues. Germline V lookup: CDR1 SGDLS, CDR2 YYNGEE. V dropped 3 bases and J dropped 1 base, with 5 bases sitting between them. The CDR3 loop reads CASSAGSYNEQFF. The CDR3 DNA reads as TGTGCCAGCAGCGCCGGGTCCTACAATGAGCAGTTCTTC.

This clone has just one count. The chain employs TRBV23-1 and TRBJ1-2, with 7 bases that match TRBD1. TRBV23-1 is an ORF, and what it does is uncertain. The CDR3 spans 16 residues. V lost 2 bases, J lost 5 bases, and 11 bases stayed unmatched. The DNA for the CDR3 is TGCGCCAGCAGTCAAAGGGGTAGGGGGCAAGGGTATGGCTACACCTTC. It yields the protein CASSQRGRGQGYGYTF.

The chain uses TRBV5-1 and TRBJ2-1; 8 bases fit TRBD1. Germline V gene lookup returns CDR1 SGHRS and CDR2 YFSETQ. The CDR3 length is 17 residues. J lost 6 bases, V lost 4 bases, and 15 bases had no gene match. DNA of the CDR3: TGCGCCAGCAGCGGGACAGGAGTAAACCTCGGAGCCAATGAGCAGTTCTTC. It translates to CASSGTGVNLGANEQFF.

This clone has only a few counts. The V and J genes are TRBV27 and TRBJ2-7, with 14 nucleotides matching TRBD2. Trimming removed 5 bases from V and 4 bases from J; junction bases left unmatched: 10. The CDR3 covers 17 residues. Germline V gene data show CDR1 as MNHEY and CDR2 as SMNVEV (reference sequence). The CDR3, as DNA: TGTGCCAGCAGTGGGACTAGCGGGAGTGGTCCTACGTACGAGCAGTACTTC. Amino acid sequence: CASSGTSGSGPTYEQYF.

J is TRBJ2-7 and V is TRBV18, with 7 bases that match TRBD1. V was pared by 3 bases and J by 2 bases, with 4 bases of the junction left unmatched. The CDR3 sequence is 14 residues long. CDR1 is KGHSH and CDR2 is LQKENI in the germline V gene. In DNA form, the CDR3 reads TGTGCCAGCTCACCGCCGACAGGGCCCTACGAGCAGTACTTC. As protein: CASSPPTGPYEQYF.

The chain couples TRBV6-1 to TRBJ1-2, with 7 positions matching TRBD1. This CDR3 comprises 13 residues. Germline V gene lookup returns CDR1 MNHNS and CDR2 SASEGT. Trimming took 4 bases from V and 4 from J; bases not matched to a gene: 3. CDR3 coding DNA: TGTGCCAGCAGTGTTCAGGGGGTCTATGGCTACACCTTC. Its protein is CASSVQGVYGYTF.

In nucleotides, the CDR3 is TGTGCCAGCAGCTTCTCAGGGAACACTGAAGCTTTCTTT. Its protein product is CASSFSGNTEAFF. This chain uses TRBV5-6 with TRBJ1-1; no clear D. The V end lost 2 bases, the J end lost 1 base, and 6 bases lay between the germline ends. The CDR3 loop spans 13 amino acids. Germline values: CDR1 SGHDT, CDR2 YYEEEE. Complete variable domain (other parts from reference TRBV5-6 and TRBJ1-1): DAGVTQSPTHLIKTRGQQVTLRCSPKSGHDTVSWYQQALGQGPQFIFQYYEEEERQRGNFPDRFSGHQFPNYSSELNVNALLLGDSALYLCASSFSGNTEAFFGQGTRLTVV.

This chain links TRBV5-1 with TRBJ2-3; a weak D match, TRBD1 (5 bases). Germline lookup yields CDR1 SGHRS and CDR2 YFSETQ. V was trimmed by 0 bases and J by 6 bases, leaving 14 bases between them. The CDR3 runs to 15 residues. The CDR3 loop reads CASSLEGLVGDTQYF. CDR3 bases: TGCGCCAGCAGCTTGGAGGGGTTAGTAGGGGATACGCAGTATTTT.

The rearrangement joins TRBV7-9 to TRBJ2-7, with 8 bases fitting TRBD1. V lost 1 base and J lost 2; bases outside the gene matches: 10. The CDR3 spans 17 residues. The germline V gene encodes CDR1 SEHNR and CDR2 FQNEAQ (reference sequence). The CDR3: CASSLVGQGLLAYEQYF. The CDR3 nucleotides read TGTGCCAGCAGCTTAGTCGGACAGGGTCTACTTGCCTACGAGCAGTACTTC. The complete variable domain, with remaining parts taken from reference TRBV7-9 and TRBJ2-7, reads DTGVSQNPRHKITKRGQNVTFRCDPISEHNRLYWYRQTLGQGPEFLTYFQNEAQLEKSRLLSDRFSAERPKGSFSTLEIQRTEQGDSAMYLCASSLVGQGLLAYEQYFGPGTRLTVT.